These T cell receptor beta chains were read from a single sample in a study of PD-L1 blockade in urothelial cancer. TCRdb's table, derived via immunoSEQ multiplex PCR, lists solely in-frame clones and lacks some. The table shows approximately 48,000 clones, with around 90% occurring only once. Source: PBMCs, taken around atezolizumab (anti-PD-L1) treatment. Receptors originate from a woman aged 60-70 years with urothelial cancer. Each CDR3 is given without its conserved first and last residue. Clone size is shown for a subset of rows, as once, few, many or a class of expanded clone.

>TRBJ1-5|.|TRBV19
ASSIDPDRGRPNQPQH
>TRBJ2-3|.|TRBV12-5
ASGLEDWTDTQY
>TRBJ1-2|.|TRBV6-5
ASSYSRGSGYT
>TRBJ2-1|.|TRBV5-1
ASSLTGLGGEQF
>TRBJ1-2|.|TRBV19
ASSIGGSYGYT
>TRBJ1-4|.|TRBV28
ASSLVTAEKLF
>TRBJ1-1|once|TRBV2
ASTKGTGVTEAF
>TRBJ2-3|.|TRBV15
ATSRDPGSTDTQY
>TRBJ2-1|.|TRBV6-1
ASTRRTEYNEQF
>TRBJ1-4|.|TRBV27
ASSLWSGGDEKLF
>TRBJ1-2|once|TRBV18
ASSPGQGQFYGYT
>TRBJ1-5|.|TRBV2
ASRGTAGQPQH
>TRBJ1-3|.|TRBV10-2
ASSEWGRSGNTIY
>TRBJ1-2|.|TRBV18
ASSPLITTYGYT
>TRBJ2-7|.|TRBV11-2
ASSSGRVLAGEQY
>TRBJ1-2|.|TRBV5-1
ASSPRPTIGTDSLGYT
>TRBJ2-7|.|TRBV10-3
AIREGTSGAYEQY
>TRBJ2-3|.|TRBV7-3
ASSARQGATDTQY
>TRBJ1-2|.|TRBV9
ASSVDPTGWNYGYT
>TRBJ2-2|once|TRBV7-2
ASSLGGAGELF
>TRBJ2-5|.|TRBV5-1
ASSGGGGLETQY
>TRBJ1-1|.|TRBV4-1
ASSRTQGSAEAF
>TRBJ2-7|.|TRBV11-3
ASSFSTDDYEQY
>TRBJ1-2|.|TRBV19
ASWTGDVTNYGYT
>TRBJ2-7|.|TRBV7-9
ASSLAGRAHEQY
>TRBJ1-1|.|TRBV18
ASSSTGDTEAF
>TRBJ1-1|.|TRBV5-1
ASGRQGRSMNTEAF
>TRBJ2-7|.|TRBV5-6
ASSLVGGGAYEQY